These 18 T cell receptor beta chains were all obtained from the same sample, sequenced in a study of blood T cell repertoires in COVID-19. The table came from immunoSEQ multiplex PCR; TCRdb's copy has only in-frame clones and leaves some out. The table has fewer than 300,000 clones, 70% to 90% seen once. The sample was peripheral blood. Every receptor here comes from a human donor with COVID-19, enrolled during active disease. The donor label of this sample is uncertain.

V usage is TRBV6-5 and J usage is TRBJ1-3, with D possibly TRBD1 on 5 matching bases. The V gene lost 6 bases and the J gene lost 0 bases, with 9 bases spanning the gap. The CDR3 is 14 residues long. Germline CDR1 and CDR2: MNHEY and SVGAGI. The DNA for the CDR3 is TGTGCCAGCAGCAGACAGAGCTCTGGAAACACCATATATTTT. As protein: CASSRQSSGNTIYF.

The chain recombines TRBV18 with TRBJ2-2; 9 bases agree with TRBD1. V shed 3 bases and J 3 bases; nucleotides not matched to a gene: 8. Germline CDR1 is KGHSH and CDR2 is LQKENI. The length of the CDR3 is 17 residues. The CDR3 nucleotides read TGTGCCAGCTCACCGCTCTTGGGGACAGGGTACACCGGGGAGCTGTTTTTT. Translating it yields CASSPLLGTGYTGELFF.

The chain carries TRBV3-1 (or the pseudogene TRBV3-2) and TRBJ1-5; D call uncertain. CDR1 is LGHDT, CDR2 YNNKEL, per germline (reference sequence). The CDR3 is made up of 14 amino acids. Trimming shortened V by 4 bases and J by 1 base, and 8 bases separated the two germline ends. The CDR3: CASSPGLSNQPQHF. The DNA of the CDR3 is TGTGCCAGCAGCCCTGGACTAAGCAATCAGCCCCAGCATTTT.

V is TRBV14 and J is TRBJ1-5; D possibly corresponds to TRBD1 (6 bases). The CDR3 spans 13 residues. V dropped 4 bases and J dropped 5 bases, with 9 bases sitting between them. The germline gives CDR1 SGHDN, CDR2 FVKESK. The DNA of the CDR3 is TGTGCCAGCAGCCCCAGGGGAGATCAGCCCCAGCATTTT. Translation gives CASSPRGDQPQHF.

This CDR3 is CASSLVVAAAYNEQFF. The CDR3 nucleotides are TGTGCCAGCAGCTTAGTAGTAGCAGCCGCCTACAATGAGCAGTTCTTC. The chain has TRBV7-9 and TRBJ2-1, with D hard to call. V was trimmed by 1 base and J by 2 bases, leaving 12 bases between them. The CDR3 sequence is 16 residues long. Germline V CDR1 and CDR2: SEHNR, FQNEAQ (reference sequence).

The gene calls are TRBV19 and TRBJ2-1; TRBD2 aligns across 9 bases. The CDR3 extends over 15 amino acids. Germline CDR1 and CDR2: LNHDA and SQIVND (reference sequence). V trimming: 4 bases; J trimming: 5 bases; junction bases outside the gene matches: 6. The CDR3: CASSRVAGEDNEQFF. The DNA of the CDR3 is TGTGCCAGTAGTAGGGTAGCGGGGGAGGACAATGAGCAGTTCTTC.

The V and J genes are TRBV7-8 and TRBJ2-7, with 7 bases fitting TRBD1. There are 16 residues in the CDR3. Germline CDR1 is SGHVS and CDR2 is FQNEAQ. With 5 bases clipped from V and 0 bases from J, the junction kept 10 bases outside the gene matches. The CDR3 spells CASSPRQGQISYEQYF. The CDR3 DNA is TGTGCCAGCAGCCCTAGGCAGGGACAGATCTCCTACGAGCAGTACTTC.

J is TRBJ1-2 and V is TRBV13, with D hard to call. Per germline, CDR1 PRHDT and CDR2 FYEKMQ (reference sequence). The CDR3 covers 13 residues. Trimming pared 2 bases from V and 8 bases from J, leaving 12 bases between. For the CDR3, the DNA is TGTGCCAGCAGCTTATCGTTACGCGAGGGCTACACCTTC. It translates to CASSLSLREGYTF.

The rearrangement links TRBV7-2 to TRBJ1-6; D remains unclear. Germline values: CDR1 SGHTA, CDR2 FQGNSA. The ends were cut back, 5 bases at V and 8 bases at J, with 16 bases in the middle. The CDR3 is 15 residues long. The DNA of the CDR3 is TGTGCCAGCAGCCCACACGGTGGGGAGGATTCACCCCTCCACTTT. This codes for CASSPHGGEDSPLHF.

The chain recombines TRBV3-1 (or the pseudogene TRBV3-2) with TRBJ1-6, with D tentatively TRBD1 (6 bases). V lost 0 bases and J 0 bases, leaving 15 bases between the germline ends. This CDR3 has 19 residues. Germline assignment: CDR1 LGHDT and CDR2 YNNKEL (reference sequence). The CDR3 spells CASSQDRAGASSYNSPLHF. CDR3 DNA sequence: TGTGCCAGCAGCCAAGATCGGGCAGGGGCGAGCTCCTATAATTCACCCCTCCACTTT.

J is TRBJ1-4 and V is TRBV11-2, with 7 bases aligning to TRBD1. CDR3 length: 15 amino acids. The junction had 11 bases not matched to a gene; V was cut back by 5 bases and J by 8 bases. CDR1 is SGHAT, CDR2 FQNNGV, per germline. The CDR3 is CASSATGQRFEKLFF. The DNA for the CDR3 is TGTGCCAGCAGCGCAACGGGACAGAGGTTCGAAAAACTGTTTTTT.

This clone was counted a single time. The chain employs TRBV30 and TRBJ2-5; TRBD2 matches 14 bases. The V gene's germline CDR1 is GTSNPN and CDR2 SVGIG (reference sequence). This CDR3 region has 17 residues. Losses at the gene ends were 4 bases for V and 4 bases for J; bases not matched to a gene: 11. CDR3: CAWTKGLAGEVGETQYF. In DNA form, the CDR3 reads TGTGCCTGGACAAAGGGACTAGCGGGAGAGGTAGGAGAGACCCAGTACTTC.

Details on this clone: Other DNA sequences in the same sample also yield this CDR3. This chain uses TRBV7-3 with TRBJ1-3, with D unclear. The germline gives CDR1 SGHTA, CDR2 FQGTGA. The V gene lost 2 bases and the J gene lost 4 bases, with 12 bases spanning the gap. This CDR3 spans 15 amino acids. The DNA of the CDR3 is TGTGCCAGCAGCTTAGACGGGTCTGGCGGAAACACCATATATTTT. Protein sequence: CASSLDGSGGNTIYF.

The V and J genes are TRBV6-7 and TRBJ2-7; D possibly corresponds to TRBD1 (5 bases). TRBV6-7 is known as an ORF, though its function is uncertain. V lost 6 bases and J 5 bases, leaving 11 bases between the germline ends. The CDR3 extends over 12 amino acids. This CDR3 is CASRQAGNEQYF. The CDR3 bases are TGTGCCAGCAGACAGGCTGGAAACGAGCAGTACTTC.

A few counts support this clone. The chain uses TRBV2 and TRBJ1-5, with 8 nucleotides matching TRBD1. CDR3 length: 15 amino acids. V lost 4 bases to trimming and J lost 4 bases; unmatched junction nucleotides: 6. In germline, CDR1 is SNHLY, CDR2 FYNNEI. This CDR3 is CASSGGQGGNQPQHF. In nucleotides, the CDR3 is TGTGCCAGCAGTGGAGGACAGGGAGGTAATCAGCCCCAGCATTTT. The variable domain in full, with the rest retrieved from reference TRBV2 and TRBJ1-5, is EPEVTQTPSHQVTQMGQEVILRCVPISNHLYFYWYRQILGQKVEFLVSFYNNEISEKSEIFDDQFSVERPDGSNFTLKIRSTKLEDSAMYFCASSGGQGGNQPQHFGDGTRLSIL.

This clone was picked up one time. The V call is TRBV12-3 or TRBV12-4, the J call TRBJ2-1; D gene ambiguous. V lost 5 bases and J 4 bases, leaving 6 bases between the germline ends. CDR3 size: 12 residues. The CDR3 here is CASSPEYNEQFF. CDR3 nucleotides: TGTGCCAGCAGTCCCGAGTACAATGAGCAGTTCTTC.

The rearrangement uses TRBV5-6 and TRBJ2-2, with 8 nucleotides matching TRBD1. CDR3 length equals 16 residues. The V gene's germline CDR1 is SGHDT and CDR2 YYEEEE. The V and J ends lost 1 base and 3 bases, in that order; junction bases with no gene match: 5. Here the CDR3 reads CASSLTGQGDTGELFF. The CDR3 DNA sequence: TGTGCCAGCAGCTTGACCGGACAGGGCGACACCGGGGAGCTGTTTTTT.

The CDR3 DNA is TGCGCCAGCAGCCAAGATACCGGGAGGGAACTGTTTTTT. Encoded protein: CASSQDTGRELFF. V is TRBV4-3 and J is TRBJ1-4; D not resolved. This CDR3 spans 13 amino acids. The germline V and J ends were trimmed by 0 bases and 12 bases, with 11 bases remaining between them. Germline CDR1 and CDR2: LGHNA and YSLEER.